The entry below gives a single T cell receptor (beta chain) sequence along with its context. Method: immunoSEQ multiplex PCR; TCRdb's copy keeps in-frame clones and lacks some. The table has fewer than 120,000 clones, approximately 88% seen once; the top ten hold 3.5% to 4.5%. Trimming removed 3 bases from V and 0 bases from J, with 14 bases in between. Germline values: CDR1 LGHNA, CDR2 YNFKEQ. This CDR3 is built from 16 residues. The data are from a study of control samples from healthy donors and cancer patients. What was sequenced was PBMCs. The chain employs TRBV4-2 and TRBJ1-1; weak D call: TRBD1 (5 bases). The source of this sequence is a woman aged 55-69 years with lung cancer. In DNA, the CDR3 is TGTGCCAGCAGCCAGCTTGGGGGGGTGTTGAACACTGAAGCTTTCTTT. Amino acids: CASSQLGGVLNTEAFF.